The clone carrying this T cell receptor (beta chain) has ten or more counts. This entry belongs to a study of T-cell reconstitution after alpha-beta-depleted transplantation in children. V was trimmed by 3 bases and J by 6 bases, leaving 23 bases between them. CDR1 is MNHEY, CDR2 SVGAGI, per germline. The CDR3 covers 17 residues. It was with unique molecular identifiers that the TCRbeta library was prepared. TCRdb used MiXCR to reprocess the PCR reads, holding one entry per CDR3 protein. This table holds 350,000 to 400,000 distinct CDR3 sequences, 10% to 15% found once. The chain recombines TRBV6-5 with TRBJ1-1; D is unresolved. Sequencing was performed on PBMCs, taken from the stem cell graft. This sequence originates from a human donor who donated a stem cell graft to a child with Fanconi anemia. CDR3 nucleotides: TGTGCCAGCAGTTATGGGAGGGAACGACTCCCCTCTCCTGAAGCTTTCTTT. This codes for CASSYGRERLPSPEAFF.